The 21 T cell receptor beta chains given below trace back to one sample, sequenced in a study of OX40 agonist ivuxolimab in advanced cancers. TCRdb's table, derived via immunoSEQ multiplex PCR, lists solely in-frame clones and lacks some. The table lists some 69,000 clones, 80% to 85% of them singletons. The sequencing here drew on CD4+ or CD8+ T cells sorted from blood, taken in a trial of the OX40 agonist ivuxolimab. Source of these receptors: an adult with an advanced solid tumor such as melanoma, head and neck, liver or kidney cancer.

The chain has TRBV18 and TRBJ1-1, with 8 bases aligning to TRBD1. Germline V gene sequence: CDR1 KGHSH, CDR2 LQKENI. CDR3 size: 14 residues. V was pared by 5 bases and J by 5 bases, with 7 bases of the junction left unmatched. The CDR3, as DNA: TGTGCCAGCTCAGAGACAGGGGTAAATACTGAAGCTTTCTTT. Its protein product is CASSETGVNTEAFF.

Only a few counts were recorded for this clone. This chain joins TRBV5-8 and TRBJ2-2; D uncertain. The CDR3 runs 14 residues. V lost 4 bases to trimming and J lost 4 bases, with 11 bases between them. CDR1 SGHTS and CDR2 YDEGEE come from the germline V gene. CDR3 loop: CASSPWYITGELFF. DNA of the CDR3: TGTGCCAGCAGCCCCTGGTACATCACCGGGGAGCTGTTTTTT.

This chain connects TRBV5-6 to TRBJ2-3; TRBD1 matches 8 bases. CDR1 is SGHDT and CDR2 is YYEEEE in the germline V gene. The junction had 4 bases not matched to a gene; V was cut back by 4 bases and J by 0 bases. The CDR3 loop spans 15 amino acids. The CDR3 nucleotides are TGTGCCAGCAGCGATACAGGGGGGAGCACAGATACGCAGTATTTT. This gives the protein CASSDTGGSTDTQYF.

This clone was counted a few times. The chain combines TRBV7-9 with TRBJ2-1, with 8 bases identical to TRBD2. CDR3 length: 15 amino acids. The trim removed 5 bases at V and 6 bases at J, leaving 9 bases unmatched. The germline V gene has CDR1 SEHNR and CDR2 FQNEAQ (reference sequence). Here the CDR3 reads CASSPPLAGGNEQFF. CDR3 DNA sequence: TGTGCCAGCAGCCCGCCTCTCGCGGGAGGCAATGAGCAGTTCTTC. The full variable domain, with the rest looked up from reference TRBV7-9 and TRBJ2-1, is DTGVSQNPRHKITKRGQNVTFRCDPISEHNRLYWYRQTLGQGPEFLTYFQNEAQLEKSRLLSDRFSAERPKGSFSTLEIQRTEQGDSAMYLCASSPPLAGGNEQFFGPGTRLTVL.

The gene calls are TRBV2 and TRBJ2-7, with D possibly being TRBD1 (6 bases). With 2 bases removed from V and 3 bases from J, the gap between germline ends came to 11 bases. Germline assignment: CDR1 SNHLY and CDR2 FYNNEI. The CDR3 length is 14 residues. This chain's CDR3 is CASSERDNRYEQYF. The CDR3, as DNA: TGTGCCAGCAGTGAAAGGGACAATCGCTACGAGCAGTACTTC.

This chain connects TRBV6-5 to TRBJ2-1, with a tentative D call TRBD2 (6 bases). Germline values: CDR1 MNHEY, CDR2 SVGAGI. The CDR3 consists of 12 residues. V was cut by 6 bases and J by 10 bases, with 13 bases left in between. The CDR3 sequence: CASRGSGEEQFF. In DNA form, the CDR3 reads TGTGCCAGCAGGGGATCGGGGGAAGAGCAGTTCTTC.

The chain employs TRBV27 and TRBJ1-5, with no clear D. The CDR3 runs 13 residues. V dropped 5 bases and J dropped 4 bases, with 9 bases sitting between them. Germline V gene sequence: CDR1 MNHEY, CDR2 SMNVEV (reference sequence). CDR3 coding DNA: TGTGCCAGCAGTGAGACGGGTAATCAGCCCCAGCATTTT. Its protein is CASSETGNQPQHF.

The chain carries TRBV18 and TRBJ2-5; D call uncertain. Germline CDR1 reads KGHSH; CDR2 reads LQKENI. Trimming cost V 4 bases and J 0 bases, with 12 bases left between them. This CDR3 has 15 amino acids. CDR3 residues: CASSRNQEYQETQYF. CDR3 in DNA: TGTGCCAGCTCACGAAATCAGGAGTACCAAGAGACCCAGTACTTC.

The chain is built from TRBV19 and TRBJ2-1; 10 positions match TRBD2. The V and J ends lost 0 bases and 4 bases, in that order; junction bases with no gene match: 6. CDR3 length equals 17 residues. CDR1 LNHDA and CDR2 SQIVND come from the germline V gene (reference sequence). CDR3 coding DNA: TGTGCCAGTAGTATAGATCACGGTAGCGGGAGGTACAATGAGCAGTTCTTC. It specifies CASSIDHGSGRYNEQFF.

V usage is TRBV28 and J usage is TRBJ1-1; perhaps TRBD1 as D (5 bases). The germline V gene encodes CDR1 MDHEN and CDR2 SYDVKM. This CDR3 contains 13 residues. Deletions cut 3 bases from V and 3 bases from J, with 8 bases between. The CDR3 loop is CASSFDRDTEAFF. CDR3 in DNA: TGTGCCAGCAGTTTTGACAGAGACACTGAAGCTTTCTTT.

CDR3 in DNA: TGTGCCAGCTCACCTTACCGGGACAGGGGGCGTAACACTGAAGCTTTCTTT. Residues: CASSPYRDRGRNTEAFF. V is TRBV18 and J is TRBJ1-1, with TRBD1 matching over 12 bases. The CDR3 sequence is 17 residues long. Germline V gene lookup returns CDR1 KGHSH and CDR2 LQKENI. Trimming removed 3 bases from V and 2 bases from J; junction bases left unmatched: 7. The complete variable domain, with remaining parts taken from reference TRBV18 and TRBJ1-1, reads NAGVMQNPRHLVRRRGQEARLRCSPMKGHSHVYWYRQLPEEGLKFMVYLQKENIIDESGMPKERFSAEFPKEGPSILRIQQVVRGDSAAYFCASSPYRDRGRNTEAFFGQGTRLTVV.

The chain couples TRBV27 to TRBJ2-7, with D tentatively TRBD2 (7 bases). This CDR3 has 15 amino acids. Germline assignment: CDR1 MNHEY and CDR2 SMNVEV (reference sequence). V lost 5 bases and J lost 0, with 14 bases in between. DNA of the CDR3: TGTGCCAGCAGTGGGGGCGGGAGATTCTCCTACGAGCAGTACTTC. Protein sequence: CASSGGGRFSYEQYF.

This clone is classed as medium-sized. The rearrangement uses TRBV12-5 and TRBJ2-1; weak D call: TRBD2 (6 bases). The CDR3 length is 15 residues. The V and J ends lost 3 bases and 0 bases respectively, with 9 bases between them. CDR1 and CDR2 from the germline V gene are LGHNT and FRNRAP. The CDR3 DNA reads TGTGCTAGTGGTTTTGCGGGGAGCTCCTACAATGAGCAGTTCTTC. It encodes CASGFAGSSYNEQFF.

J is TRBJ2-7 and V is TRBV6-5; weak D call: TRBD2 (6 bases). The CDR3 runs 14 residues. Germline CDR1 and CDR2: MNHEY and SVGAGI. V dropped 2 bases and J dropped 1 base, with 9 bases sitting between them. CDR3 amino acids: CASSYRERSYEQYF. In DNA form, the CDR3 reads TGTGCCAGCAGTTACCGGGAGAGGTCCTACGAGCAGTACTTC.

This clone has just one count. The chain joins TRBV28 to TRBJ1-5; no clear D gene. The CDR3 is 14 amino acids. Germline assignment: CDR1 MDHEN and CDR2 SYDVKM. Trimming stripped 5 bases from V and 2 bases from J, with 10 bases between. CDR3 nucleotides: TGTGCCAGCAGTCCCCCGGCGCGCAATCAGCCCCAGCATTTT. It is translated as CASSPPARNQPQHF. Based on the CDR3 plus reference TRBV28 and TRBJ1-5, the full variable domain is DVKVTQSSRYLVKRTGEKVFLECVQDMDHENMFWYRQDPGLGLRLIYFSYDVKMKEKGDIPEGYSVSREKKERFSLILESASTNQTSMYLCASSPPARNQPQHFGDGTRLSIL.

CDR3 residues: CASSYGQGQSTGELFF. In DNA, the CDR3 is TGTGCCAGCAGTTACGGTCAGGGACAGAGCACCGGGGAGCTGTTTTTT. The rearrangement uses TRBV6-5 and TRBJ2-2, with 7 bases lining up with TRBD1. V shed 2 bases, J shed 4 bases, and the junction held 7 bases outside the gene matches. The CDR3 length is 16 residues. The germline gives CDR1 MNHEY, CDR2 SVGAGI.

This clone has a handful of counts. The J gene is TRBJ2-1, the V gene TRBV5-5; 9 bases are a match to TRBD2. Germline V gene sequence: CDR1 SGHKS, CDR2 YYEKEE (reference sequence). V shed 7 bases and J 4 bases; nucleotides not matched to a gene: 9. The CDR3 is made up of 15 amino acids. The CDR3 DNA sequence: TGTGCCAGCCTAACCGGGACTAGCAGATACAATGAGCAGTTCTTC. This gives the protein CASLTGTSRYNEQFF. Filled out from reference TRBV5-5 and TRBJ2-1, the complete variable domain reads DAGVTQSPTHLIKTRGQQVTLRCSPISGHKSVSWYQQVLGQGPQFIFQYYEKEERGRGNFPDRFSARQFPNYSSELNVNALLLGDSALYLCASLTGTSRYNEQFFGPGTRLTVL.

This chain connects TRBV7-2 to TRBJ1-1; D may be TRBD1 (6 bases). Germline assignment: CDR1 SGHTA and CDR2 FQGNSA. Between the trimmed V and J ends, which lost 5 bases and 4 bases, there was a span of 20 bases. The CDR3 spans 16 residues. CDR3 sequence: CASSLMGGSPLTEAFF. DNA of the CDR3: TGTGCCAGCAGCCTCATGGGGGGCTCGCCCCTCACTGAAGCTTTCTTT.

The chain recombines TRBV27 with TRBJ2-7; D may correspond to TRBD1 or TRBD2 (5 bases each). Trimming removed 3 bases at V and 3 bases at J, with 12 bases between. Per germline, CDR1 MNHEY and CDR2 SMNVEV (reference sequence). The CDR3 has 14 residues. The DNA for the CDR3 is TGTGCCAGCAGTTTTGGCGTGGGGGACTACGAGCAGTACTTC. This encodes CASSFGVGDYEQYF.

V is TRBV5-1 and J is TRBJ1-2; unclear D gene. Looked up from germline, CDR1 is SGHRS and CDR2 is YFSETQ. The CDR3 has 12 residues. V lost 2 bases and J lost 11, with 13 bases in between. The CDR3 DNA follows: TGCGCCAGCAGCTTCGAGACGGCGGGATACACCTTC. This gives the protein CASSFETAGYTF.

This chain uses TRBV19 with TRBJ1-4; 9 bases match TRBD1. The CDR3 length is 14 residues. V gave up 9 bases and J gave up 7 bases; unmatched junction bases: 9. Per germline, CDR1 LNHDA and CDR2 SQIVND (reference sequence). CDR3: CASRETGGGEKLFF. The CDR3 DNA follows: TGTGCCAGCCGCGAAACAGGGGGCGGTGAAAAACTGTTTTTT.